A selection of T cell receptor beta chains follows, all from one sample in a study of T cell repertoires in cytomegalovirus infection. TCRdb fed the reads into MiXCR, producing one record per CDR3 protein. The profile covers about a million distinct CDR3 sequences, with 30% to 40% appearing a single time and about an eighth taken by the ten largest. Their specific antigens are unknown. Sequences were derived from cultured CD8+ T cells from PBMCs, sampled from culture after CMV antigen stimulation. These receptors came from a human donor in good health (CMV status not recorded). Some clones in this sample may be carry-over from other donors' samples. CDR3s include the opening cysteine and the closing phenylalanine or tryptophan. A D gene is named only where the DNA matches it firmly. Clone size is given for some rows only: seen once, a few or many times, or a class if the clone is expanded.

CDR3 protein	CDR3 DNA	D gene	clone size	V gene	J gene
CASRSPLQGGGELFF	TGTGCCAGCAGAAGCCCCCTTCAAGGCGGCGGGGAGCTGTTTTTT	NA	NA	TRBV7-9	TRBJ2-2
CASSSLGGGQGDTQYF	TGTGCCAGCAGCTCTTTGGGGGGGGGCCAAGGAGATACGCAGTATTTT	NA	NA	TRBV11-2	TRBJ2-3
CASTPSAGEYTGELFF	TGTGCCAGCACCCCCTCGGCAGGGGAGTACACCGGGGAGCTGTTTTTT	NA	NA	TRBV2	TRBJ2-2
CASSPPQGTDTQYF	TGTGCCAGCAGCCCACCGCAGGGGACAGATACGCAGTATTTT	NA	NA	TRBV7-6	TRBJ2-3
CASSESGANRVPGNTIYF	TGTGCCAGCAGTGAATCTGGAGCTAACAGGGTTCCTGGAAACACCATATATTTT	NA	many	TRBV25-1	TRBJ1-3
CASSYFAGGRSSTDTQYF	TGTGCCAGCAGTTACTTTGCGGGGGGACGTTCTAGCACAGATACGCAGTATTTT	TRBD2	NA	TRBV6-2/TRBV6-3	TRBJ2-3
CASSPGSESSTDTQYF	TGTGCCAGCAGCCCTGGGTCGGAGAGTAGTACAGATACGCAGTATTTT	NA	many	TRBV11-1	TRBJ2-3
CASRGTGTSNEQFF	TGTGCCAGCAGGGGGACAGGGACTAGCAATGAGCAGTTCTTC	NA	few	TRBV12-3/TRBV12-4	TRBJ2-1
CASSWDREKGMNTEAFF	TGTGCCAGCAGTTGGGACAGGGAAAAGGGGATGAACACTGAAGCTTTCTTT	TRBD1	NA	TRBV6-1	TRBJ1-1
CASSYSRYRGSTDTQYF	TGTGCCAGCAGTTACTCGAGGTACAGGGGCAGCACAGATACGCAGTATTTT	TRBD1	few	TRBV6-5	TRBJ2-3
CAIRGFSTGELFF	TGTGCCATCCGGGGTTTCTCGACCGGGGAGCTGTTTTTT	NA	NA	TRBV11-2	TRBJ2-2
CASSHPQEYQETQYF	TGTGCCAGCAGCCACCCACAGGAGTACCAAGAGACCCAGTACTTC	NA	few	TRBV7-9	TRBJ2-5
CASSSNTWLAGGGAYEQYF	TGTGCCAGCAGCTCGAATACCTGGCTAGCGGGGGGGGGGGCCTACGAGCAGTACTTC	TRBD2	NA	TRBV7-2	TRBJ2-7
CASGPDSNF	TGTGCCAGCGGGCCGGACAGCAACTTC	NA	NA	TRBV5-5	TRBJ2-5
CASMGRASGELFF	TGTGCCAGTATGGGGAGGGCGTCGGGGGAGCTGTTTTTT	TRBD2	NA	TRBV19	TRBJ2-2
CASSLAVSDTRENTEAFF	TGTGCCAGCAGCTTAGCCGTCTCGGACACCCGAGAGAACACTGAAGCTTTCTTT	NA	few	TRBV13	TRBJ1-1
CASQAGLAGLDEQFF	TGTGCCAGCCAAGCCGGACTAGCGGGGTTAGATGAGCAGTTCTTC	TRBD2	many	TRBV7-2	TRBJ2-1
CASSFQTSGGYNEQFF	TGTGCCAGCAGTTTCCAGACTAGCGGGGGGTACAATGAGCAGTTCTTC	TRBD2	few	TRBV12-3/TRBV12-4	TRBJ2-1
CASSRTGANQPQHF	TGTGCCAGCAGCCGTACAGGGGCAAATCAGCCCCAGCATTTT	TRBD1	NA	TRBV5-6	TRBJ1-5
CASSPPQGERGDTEAFF	TGTGCCAGCAGCCCTCCGCAGGGTGAGAGGGGGGACACTGAAGCTTTCTTT	NA	NA	TRBV9	TRBJ1-1
CASSLGEGQGIPPLHF	TGTGCCAGCAGCTTAGGGGAGGGACAGGGGATCCCACCCCTCCACTTT	TRBD1	few	TRBV7-6	TRBJ1-6
CASRDRGKNEQFF	TGTGCCAGCAGGGACAGGGGGAAAAATGAGCAGTTCTTC	TRBD1	many	TRBV6-1	TRBJ2-1
CASSFRRGPDTQYF	TGCGCCAGCAGCTTCCGCCGGGGCCCAGATACGCAGTATTTT	NA	few	TRBV5-1	TRBJ2-3
CSVVWDREPFF	TGCAGCGTTGTTTGGGACAGGGAACCGTTCTTC	TRBD1	few	TRBV29-1	TRBJ2-1
CASSQESVYNEQFF	TGTGCCAGCAGCCAAGAAAGCGTTTACAATGAGCAGTTCTTC	NA	NA	TRBV4-2	TRBJ2-1
CARLVQGAGGNTIYF	TGTGCCAGGCTGGTCCAGGGGGCAGGAGGAAACACCATATATTTT	TRBD1	few	TRBV2	TRBJ1-3
CASSQGAPYEQYF	TGTGCCAGCAGCCAAGGAGCACCCTACGAGCAGTACTTC	NA	NA	TRBV4-2	TRBJ2-7
CAISLTGLANYGYTF	TGTGCCATCAGTCTAACAGGGTTAGCTAACTATGGCTACACCTTC	NA	NA	TRBV10-3	TRBJ1-2
CVSSVGDRVHGYTF	TGTGTCAGCAGCGTGGGGGACAGAGTCCATGGCTACACCTTC	TRBD1	NA	TRBV9	TRBJ1-2
CASSGTGAPWEQYF	TGTGCCAGCAGCGGGACAGGGGCCCCCTGGGAGCAGTACTTC	TRBD1	many	TRBV7-8	TRBJ2-7
CASRPDRNQPQHF	TGTGCCAGCAGACCCGACAGGAATCAGCCCCAGCATTTT	NA	few	TRBV28	TRBJ1-5
CASSYSRQEAYNEQFF	TGTGCCAGCAGTTACTCGAGGCAGGAGGCCTACAATGAGCAGTTCTTC	NA	NA	TRBV6-2/TRBV6-3	TRBJ2-1
CASSISDGRAYGYTF	TGTGCCAGTAGTATAAGTGACGGCAGGGCCTATGGCTACACCTTC	NA	few	TRBV19	TRBJ1-2
CATSLGTSGGEETQYF	TGTGCCACCAGCCTTGGGACTAGCGGGGGAGAAGAGACCCAGTACTTC	TRBD2	NA	TRBV15	TRBJ2-5
CASSPRDRARETQYF	TGTGCCAGCAGCCCCCGGGACAGGGCGAGGGAGACCCAGTACTTC	TRBD1	NA	TRBV5-6	TRBJ2-5
CASSHRTGTVQETQYF	TGTGCCAGCAGTCATCGGACAGGGACCGTCCAAGAGACCCAGTACTTC	TRBD1	NA	TRBV28	TRBJ2-5
CASTDTGPLDGYTF	TGTGCCAGCACTGATACAGGGCCGTTAGATGGCTACACCTTC	NA	NA	TRBV12-3/TRBV12-4	TRBJ1-2
CACGVGNQPQHF	TGTGCCTGCGGGGTGGGTAATCAGCCCCAGCATTTT	NA	many	TRBV12-3/TRBV12-4	TRBJ1-5
CASSFDREFGMNTEAFF	TGTGCCAGCAGTTTTGACAGGGAGTTCGGGATGAACACTGAAGCTTTCTTT	TRBD1	many	TRBV6-1	TRBJ1-1
CASSLGAGVQPQHF	TGTGCCAGCAGTTTAGGCGCGGGGGTTCAGCCCCAGCATTTT	NA	once	TRBV27	TRBJ1-5
CASSIGSQHNEQFF	TGTGCCAGTAGTATAGGGTCCCAGCACAATGAGCAGTTCTTC	NA	NA	TRBV19	TRBJ2-1
CASSLKVQLGFGTQYF	TGTGCCAGCAGCTTAAAAGTCCAACTAGGCTTTGGGACCCAGTACTTC	NA	NA	TRBV7-6	TRBJ2-5
CASSSGQGSLEKLFF	TGTGCCAGTAGTTCCGGACAGGGAAGCCTTGAAAAACTGTTTTTT	TRBD1	NA	TRBV19	TRBJ1-4
CASSQIAGALQETQYF	TGCGCCAGCAGCCAGATAGCGGGGGCTCTACAAGAGACCCAGTACTTC	TRBD2	few	TRBV4-1	TRBJ2-5